One and the same sample provided the 23 T cell receptor beta chains below, sequenced in a study of cytomegalovirus exposure and HLA in healthy donors. PCR used 60 Vbeta primers and 13 Jbeta primers. Here immunoSEQ multiplex PCR was the method, and the copy in TCRdb shows in-frame clones only, minus some. The table has some 210,000 clones, around 73% seen once. Sequenced material: PBMCs. All receptors derive from a male donor in good health and CMV-seronegative.

This rearrangement joins TRBV7-9 to TRBJ2-1, with 7 nucleotides matching TRBD2. With 5 bases clipped from V and 5 bases from J, the junction kept 9 bases outside the gene matches. The V gene's germline CDR1 is SEHNR and CDR2 FQNEAQ (reference sequence). CDR3 length: 15 residues. CDR3 sequence reads: CASSTVGLLNNEQFF. As DNA, the CDR3 is TGTGCCAGCAGCACCGTGGGACTACTAAACAATGAGCAGTTCTTC.

The chain combines TRBV19 with TRBJ1-1; D call uncertain. This CDR3 spans 12 amino acids. V was pared by 7 bases and J by 1 base, with 7 bases between. The V gene's germline CDR1 is LNHDA and CDR2 SQIVND (reference sequence). DNA of the CDR3: TGTGCCAGTAACATTGGGAACACTGAAGCTTTCTTT. The encoded protein is CASNIGNTEAFF.

This clone was picked up one time. The CDR3 region is CASRTGALLPNTEAFF. In nucleotides, the CDR3 is TGTGCCAGTAGGACAGGGGCACTTCTACCGAACACTGAAGCTTTCTTT. The chain links TRBV19 to TRBJ1-1, with TRBD1 identical over 8 bases. From germline, CDR1 is LNHDA and CDR2 SQIVND (reference sequence). The V and J ends lost 6 bases and 1 base, in that order; junction bases with no gene match: 10. The CDR3 has 16 residues. Full variable domain (remainder filled in from reference TRBV19 and TRBJ1-1): DGGITQSPKYLFRKEGQNVTLSCEQNLNHDAMYWYRQDPGQGLRLIYYSQIVNDFQKGDIAEGYSVSREKKESFPLTVTSAQKNPTAFYLCASRTGALLPNTEAFFGQGTRLTVV.

This clone occurred a few times. V and J are TRBV19 and TRBJ2-7, with unresolved D. The CDR3 is 11 residues long. The V gene lost 2 bases and the J gene lost 6 bases, with 5 bases spanning the gap. The germline CDR1 and CDR2 sequences are LNHDA and SQIVND (reference sequence). This chain's CDR3 is CASSIPGEQYF. CDR3 in DNA: TGTGCCAGTAGTATACCCGGCGAGCAGTACTTC.

This clone appeared once. The V and J genes are TRBV6-5 and TRBJ2-4; D possibly corresponds to TRBD1 (7 bases). This CDR3 contains 13 residues. From germline, CDR1 is MNHEY and CDR2 SVGAGI. V lost 6 bases and J 8 bases, leaving 14 bases between the germline ends. The CDR3 here is CASRRQGGDIQYF. The CDR3 DNA reads TGTGCCAGCAGAAGACAGGGAGGTGACATTCAGTACTTC.

This chain joins TRBV6-4 and TRBJ2-1; tentative D call: TRBD2 (6 bases). Looked up from germline, CDR1 is MRHNA and CDR2 is SNTAGT. There are 16 residues in the CDR3. Trimming shortened V by 5 bases and J by 5 bases, and 19 bases separated the two germline ends. The CDR3 nucleotides read TGTGCCAGCAGTCCTCGGGACTCCCTCAAGAACAATGAGCAGTTCTTC. Protein sequence: CASSPRDSLKNNEQFF.

The table lists this clone with a few counts. V and J are TRBV5-6 and TRBJ2-1; 10 bases fit TRBD2. CDR1 SGHDT and CDR2 YYEEEE come from the germline V gene. J was trimmed by 6 bases and V by 4 bases; bases with no gene match: 7. CDR3 size: 15 residues. Written as DNA, the CDR3 is TGTGCCAGCAGCAGGAGCGGGAGGGCATCCAATGAGCAGTTCTTC. Residues: CASSRSGRASNEQFF.

This clone has more than one count but fewer than ten. The rearrangement links TRBV5-1 to TRBJ2-3; unclear D gene. Germline CDR1 is SGHRS and CDR2 is YFSETQ. The CDR3 contains 14 residues. Trimming shortened V by 2 bases and J by 5 bases, and 12 bases separated the two germline ends. The CDR3 here is CASSFSQVGDTQYF. The CDR3 DNA sequence: TGCGCCAGCAGCTTCAGTCAGGTCGGAGATACGCAGTATTTT.

The rearrangement uses TRBV5-1 and TRBJ2-5; 9 bases are shared with TRBD1. The CDR3 is 15 residues long. The V gene's germline CDR1 is SGHRS and CDR2 YFSETQ. Trimming removed 4 bases from V and 7 bases from J; junction bases left unmatched: 11. The CDR3 loop reads CASSTRDREFGTQYF. The CDR3 nucleotides are TGCGCCAGCAGCACCCGGGACAGGGAGTTTGGGACCCAGTACTTC.

The V gene is TRBV28, the J gene TRBJ2-7; 10 bases fit TRBD1. The CDR3 is 15 amino acids. V lost 3 bases to trimming and J lost 5 bases; unmatched junction nucleotides: 7. The germline V gene encodes CDR1 MDHEN and CDR2 SYDVKM. This chain's CDR3 is CASSFGLDRGDEQYF. The CDR3 bases are TGTGCCAGCAGTTTCGGACTGGACAGGGGGGACGAGCAGTACTTC.

In its sample, this clone was seen once. V usage is TRBV7-3 and J usage is TRBJ2-3; TRBD2 aligns across 10 bases. There are 14 residues in the CDR3. Looked up from germline, CDR1 is SGHTA and CDR2 is FQGTGA. V shed 4 bases and J 4 bases; nucleotides not matched to a gene: 2. CDR3 sequence: CASSSAGGPDTQYF. CDR3 in DNA: TGTGCCAGCAGCTCAGCGGGAGGGCCAGATACGCAGTATTTT.

This clone was counted once. The rearrangement joins TRBV14 to TRBJ2-3; 13 bases are shared with TRBD2. Germline CDR1 and CDR2: SGHDN and FVKESK. J gave up 0 bases and V 1 base, and 7 bases lay outside the gene matches. The CDR3 covers 19 residues. Here the CDR3 reads CASSQGLAGGLPSTDTQYF. DNA of the CDR3: TGTGCCAGCAGCCAAGGACTAGCGGGAGGATTGCCTAGCACAGATACGCAGTATTTT.

This chain links TRBV25-1 with TRBJ2-2, with unresolved D. Germline CDR1 MGHDK, CDR2 SYGVNS. CDR3 length equals 13 residues. Trimming stripped 8 bases from V and 3 bases from J, with 10 bases between. The CDR3, as DNA: TGTGCCAGCGTTCGCGACTACACCGGGGAGCTGTTTTTT. As protein: CASVRDYTGELFF.

The chain employs TRBV21-1 and TRBJ1-1. TRBV21-1 is noted as a pseudogene. The CDR3 totals 17 residues. This CDR3 reads CASSKPIVSADVWQAFF. The CDR3 DNA sequence: TGTGCCAGCAGCAAACCTATCGTGTCAGCGGATGTTTGGCAAGCTTTCTTT.

This clone was seen only a few times. This rearrangement joins TRBV9 to TRBJ1-2, with a tentative D call TRBD1 (6 bases). This CDR3 contains 12 residues. Trimming removed 3 bases at V and 6 bases at J, with 9 bases between. CDR1 is SGDLS and CDR2 is YYNGEE in the germline V gene. CDR3 protein: CASSEGGDGYTF. CDR3 bases: TGTGCCAGCAGCGAAGGGGGAGATGGCTACACCTTC.

The rearrangement links TRBV13 to TRBJ2-2; 11 bases fit TRBD2. Trimming at V came to 4 bases and at J to 0 bases, leaving 1 base not matched to a gene. CDR3 size: 16 residues. The V gene's germline CDR1 is PRHDT and CDR2 FYEKMQ (reference sequence). CDR3 protein: CASSSGLAANTGELFF. The CDR3, as DNA: TGTGCCAGCAGCTCGGGACTAGCGGCGAACACCGGGGAGCTGTTTTTT.

This chain joins TRBV7-3 and TRBJ2-1, with D perhaps TRBD2 (7 bases). V lost 5 bases to trimming and J lost 7 bases, with 24 bases between them. This CDR3 is built from 17 residues. Germline CDR1 and CDR2: SGHTA and FQGTGA. The CDR3 loop is CASSTPLSGGKGNEQFF. As DNA, the CDR3 is TGTGCCAGCAGCACCCCGTTGTCGGGGGGCAAAGGGAATGAGCAGTTCTTC.

This chain joins TRBV7-9 and TRBJ2-1; 12 bases match TRBD2. The V and J ends lost 5 bases and 7 bases, in that order; junction bases with no gene match: 6. The CDR3 loop spans 15 amino acids. The V gene's germline CDR1 is SEHNR and CDR2 FQNEAQ (reference sequence). The CDR3 region has the DNA TGTGCCAGCAGCCCCCTAGCGGGAGGGCATAATGAGCAGTTCTTC. Amino acids: CASSPLAGGHNEQFF. The full variable domain, completed using reference TRBV7-9 and TRBJ2-1, is DTGVSQNPRHKITKRGQNVTFRCDPISEHNRLYWYRQTLGQGPEFLTYFQNEAQLEKSRLLSDRFSAERPKGSFSTLEIQRTEQGDSAMYLCASSPLAGGHNEQFFGPGTRLTVL.

The chain links TRBV6-1 to TRBJ2-7; a possible D gene is TRBD2 (6 bases). The CDR3 spans 14 residues. Germline CDR1 and CDR2: MNHNS and SASEGT. Trimming left V 3 bases short and J 4 bases short, with 13 bases between. CDR3 loop: CASSDGPGVYEQYF. For the CDR3, the DNA is TGTGCCAGCAGTGATGGGCCGGGAGTGTACGAGCAGTACTTC.

The genes are TRBV7-8 and TRBJ1-5; unclear D gene. Germline V gene lookup returns CDR1 SGHVS and CDR2 FQNEAQ. CDR3 length: 17 residues. V was shortened by 2 bases and J by 0 bases, with 14 bases between the two germline ends. This chain's CDR3 is CASSLLGRDRSNQPQHF. In nucleotides, the CDR3 is TGTGCCAGCAGCTTACTTGGGCGGGATCGTAGCAATCAGCCCCAGCATTTT.

This rearrangement joins TRBV5-6 to TRBJ1-3, with TRBD1 identical over 8 bases. The CDR3 is 14 residues long. CDR1 SGHDT and CDR2 YYEEEE come from the germline V gene. The junction had 1 base not matched to a gene; V was cut back by 2 bases and J by 3 bases. The CDR3 sequence is CASSFRGLGNTIYF. CDR3 nucleotides: TGTGCCAGCAGCTTCAGGGGGCTTGGAAACACCATATATTTT.

The CDR3: CASSQGGQEGDTIYF. CDR3 bases: TGCGCCAGCAGCCAAGGGGGACAGGAGGGAGACACCATATATTTT. The chain recombines TRBV4-1 with TRBJ1-3, with 8 bases fitting TRBD1. Trimming at V came to 1 base and at J to 8 bases, leaving 7 bases not matched to a gene. Per the germline V gene, CDR1 is MGHRA and CDR2 is YSYEKL. The CDR3 totals 15 residues.

As concerns this clone: Distinct nucleotide sequences in the sample also encode this CDR3. This chain connects TRBV19 to TRBJ1-5, with no clear D. The CDR3 has 13 amino acids. The V end was cut by 0 bases, the J end by 4 bases, with 4 bases between. Looked up from germline, CDR1 is LNHDA and CDR2 is SQIVND (reference sequence). CDR3: CASSIERNQPQHF. CDR3 nucleotides: TGTGCCAGTAGTATAGAGAGAAATCAGCCCCAGCATTTT.